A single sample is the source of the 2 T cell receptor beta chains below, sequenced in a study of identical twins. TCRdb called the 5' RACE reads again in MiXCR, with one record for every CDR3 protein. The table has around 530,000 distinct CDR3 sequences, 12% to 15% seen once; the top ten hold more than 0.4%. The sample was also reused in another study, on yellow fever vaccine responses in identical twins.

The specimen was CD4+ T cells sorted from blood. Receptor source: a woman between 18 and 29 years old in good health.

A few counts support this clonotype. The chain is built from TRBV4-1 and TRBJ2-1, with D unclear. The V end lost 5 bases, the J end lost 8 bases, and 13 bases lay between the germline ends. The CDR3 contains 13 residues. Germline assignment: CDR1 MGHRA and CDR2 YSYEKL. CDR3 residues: CASSSRSLDEQFF. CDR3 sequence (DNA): TGCGCCAGCAGCTCCCGTTCCCTCGATGAGCAGTTCTTC.

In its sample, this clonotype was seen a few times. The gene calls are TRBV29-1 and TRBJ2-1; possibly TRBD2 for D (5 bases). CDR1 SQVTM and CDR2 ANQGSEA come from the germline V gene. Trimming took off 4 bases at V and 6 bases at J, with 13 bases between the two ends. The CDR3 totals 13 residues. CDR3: CSVVGLLTNEQFF. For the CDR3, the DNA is TGCAGCGTTGTTGGACTTTTAACCAATGAGCAGTTCTTC.